This TCR beta chain was captured by sequencing in a study of long-term antiretroviral therapy in people with HIV. Samples were assayed with immunoSEQ v3.0 at survey level. Here immunoSEQ multiplex PCR was the method, and the copy in TCRdb shows in-frame clones only, minus some. Counted here are over 30,000 clones, approximately 84% occurring once; the ten biggest clones make up around 8%. Germline V CDR1 and CDR2: KGHSH, LQKENI. The CDR3 runs to 13 residues. V was shortened by 3 bases and J by 3 bases, with 8 bases between the two germline ends. The sequence was obtained from a woman aged 50 to 60 with HIV. This chain connects TRBV18 to TRBJ2-5; a possible D gene is TRBD1 (6 bases). Sequencing used unsorted PBMCs, obtained 3.1 years after starting antiretroviral therapy. For the CDR3, the DNA is TGTGCCAGCTCACCCGGGACAAAAGAGACCCAGTACTTC. Protein product: CASSPGTKETQYF.